This T cell receptor beta chain stems from a study of cytomegalovirus exposure and HLA in healthy donors. Study information: The study's early data release held roughly 90 million unique TCRs from HLA-typed donors.

Comments on this clone: Antigen specificity is unknown. This sample includes further DNA sequences coding for the same CDR3.

The CDR3 totals 15 residues. Per germline, CDR1 SGHNT and CDR2 YYREEE (reference sequence). Trimming cost V 3 bases and J 5 bases; bases outside gene matches: 9. Primers included in the PCR were 60 Vbeta and 13 Jbeta primers. Only in-frame clones appear in the TCRdb table, and some are missing; sequencing was by immunoSEQ multiplex PCR. In all, the sample yields roughly 55,000 clones. Findings and limits, study-wide: Among TCR sequences, most were rare, though some public TCRs appeared in many donors. Across donors, presence/absence analyses took sequencing depth to be roughly uniform. Researchers reported in a later analysis that a missense DCLRE1C variant was tied to TCR beta V- and J-gene trimming.

The sample was PBMCs. The source is a woman aged 50 to 60 in good health and CMV-seropositive. The V gene is TRBV5-4, the J gene TRBJ1-1; 8 positions match TRBD1. The DNA for the CDR3 is TGTGCCAGCAGCTCGGTCAGGGGGCGAGGGACTGAAGCTTTCTTT. This encodes CASSSVRGRGTEAFF.